Presented here are 17 T cell receptor beta chains from one specimen sequenced in a study of T cells after posttransplantation cyclophosphamide (dated by TCRdb to about 2016). The receptor library was made with the immunoSEQ multiplex PCR assay. Not all clones reach the TCRdb copy of this immuneACCESS table, which keeps in-frame sequences only. Checked studies attribute under half of the gap to unresolved V genes and leave the rest unexplained. The sample comprises over 45,000 clones, and every one was counted more than once. About 2.2% of the sample is in the top ten clones. Input material: PBMCs. Receptors originate from a man in his forties in good health, CMV-negative, and a related stem cell transplant donor.

This clone was seen many times. The chain joins TRBV4-3 to TRBJ2-2; the match to TRBD1 covers 8 bases. The length of the CDR3 is 16 residues. V shed 4 bases and J 3 bases; nucleotides not matched to a gene: 7. Per the germline V gene, CDR1 is LGHNA and CDR2 is YSLEER. This CDR3 reads CASSLRQGPHTGELFF. The CDR3 nucleotides read TGCGCCAGCAGCCTGCGACAGGGGCCCCACACCGGGGAGCTGTTTTTT.

At least ten counts were recorded for this clone. The chain couples TRBV5-5 to TRBJ1-2; D not resolved. V lost 1 base and J 4 bases, leaving 11 bases between the germline ends. Germline lookup yields CDR1 SGHKS and CDR2 YYEKEE (reference sequence). The CDR3 runs 14 residues. The CDR3 region has the DNA TGTGCCAGCAGCTTGTCCCAGGTGGGCTATGGCTACACCTTC. Residues: CASSLSQVGYGYTF. The full variable domain, its missing parts supplied by reference TRBV5-5 and TRBJ1-2, is DAGVTQSPTHLIKTRGQQVTLRCSPISGHKSVSWYQQVLGQGPQFIFQYYEKEERGRGNFPDRFSARQFPNYSSELNVNALLLGDSALYLCASSLSQVGYGYTFGSGTRLTVV.

This clone was observed many times. The chain links TRBV5-4 to TRBJ2-1; 14 positions agree with TRBD2. Germline loops: CDR1 SGHNT, CDR2 YYREEE (reference sequence). With V trimmed by 3 bases and J by 3 bases, 2 bases remained unmatched. CDR3 length: 16 amino acids. The CDR3 here is CASSSGTSGSYNEQFF. The CDR3 region has the DNA TGTGCCAGCAGCTCCGGGACTAGCGGGAGCTACAATGAGCAGTTCTTC.

In nucleotides, the CDR3 is TGTGCCAGTAGACCGGGACTAGCCTACGAGCAGTACTTC. Protein sequence: CASRPGLAYEQYF. This sequence joins TRBV6-5 and TRBJ2-7; 8 bases match TRBD2. The V gene end was trimmed by 9 bases and the J gene end by 2 bases; junction bases not matched to a gene: 6. There are 13 residues in the CDR3. Germline V lookup: CDR1 MNHEY, CDR2 SVGAGI.

The table lists this clone with many counts. Written as DNA, the CDR3 is TGTGCCAGCAGTGGAGAGTATTCCGGGGCCAACGTCCTGACTTTC. This translates into CASSGEYSGANVLTF. The rearrangement joins TRBV6-1 to TRBJ2-6; D is ambiguous. Per the germline V gene, CDR1 is MNHNS and CDR2 is SASEGT. V gave up 4 bases and J gave up 4 bases, with 11 bases separating them. This CDR3 spans 15 amino acids.

In its sample, this clone was seen many times. One end of the junction is discordant with germline, which a read error may explain. The chain links TRBV29-1 to TRBJ1-5, with D unclear. The germline gives CDR1 SQVTM, CDR2 ANQGSEA. The CDR3 runs to 11 residues. DNA of the CDR3: TGCAGCGTTGTGGTCCTTCAGGCCCAGCATTTT. Its translation is CSVVVLQAQHF.

This clone was seen at least ten times. J is TRBJ1-2 and V is TRBV5-6; no clear D gene. This CDR3 spans 12 amino acids. V was trimmed by 0 bases and J by 6 bases, leaving 6 bases between them. From germline, CDR1 is SGHDT and CDR2 YYEEEE. The CDR3 reads CASSLAVDGYTF. The CDR3 coding sequence is TGTGCCAGCAGCTTGGCGGTAGATGGCTACACCTTC.

This clone was found many times. The chain couples TRBV7-9 to TRBJ2-7; TRBD1 aligns across 9 bases. J lost 3 bases, V lost 6 bases, and 12 bases had no gene match. The CDR3 contains 16 residues. Germline CDR1 SEHNR, CDR2 FQNEAQ (reference sequence). In DNA form, the CDR3 reads TGTGCCAGCAGTTCAATGGGGACAGGGAGCTACTACGAGCAGTACTTC. As protein: CASSSMGTGSYYEQYF.

There are many counts of this clone. This chain links TRBV9 with TRBJ1-1; possibly TRBD1 for D (5 bases). Between the trimmed V and J ends, which lost 3 bases and 9 bases, there was a span of 18 bases. Germline loops: CDR1 SGDLS, CDR2 YYNGEE. This CDR3 contains 14 residues. In DNA form, the CDR3 reads TGTGCCAGCAGCGAGAGAGACAGAGTCTCTAAAGCTTTCTTT. It is translated as CASSERDRVSKAFF.

At least ten counts were recorded for this clone. The genes are TRBV6-4 and TRBJ1-2; D gene uncertain. CDR3 length: 13 amino acids. The germline gives CDR1 MRHNA, CDR2 SNTAGT. V was cut by 5 bases and J by 0 bases, with 7 bases left in between. The CDR3 region has the DNA TGTGCCAGCAGTCCTGGAGCTAACTATGGCTACACCTTC. It encodes CASSPGANYGYTF.

This clone was seen many times. V and J are TRBV28 and TRBJ2-7; TRBD2 aligns across 8 bases. Germline V gene lookup returns CDR1 MDHEN and CDR2 SYDVKM. The CDR3 covers 15 residues. V dropped 4 bases and J dropped 5; count of bases not matched to a gene: 10. The CDR3 spells CASSSSGTSSHEQYF. The DNA of the CDR3 is TGTGCCAGCAGTTCATCCGGGACTAGTTCCCACGAGCAGTACTTC.

This clone was recorded at least ten times. The chain joins TRBV14 to TRBJ1-2; D perhaps matches TRBD1 (5 bases). V was clipped by 1 base and J by 6 bases, with 12 bases between them. The CDR3 spans 14 residues. Per germline, CDR1 SGHDN and CDR2 FVKESK. The CDR3 DNA sequence: TGTGCCAGCAGCCAAGGGTACAGGCTCGATGGCTACACCTTC. This codes for CASSQGYRLDGYTF.

This clone was found a few times. V and J are TRBV6-1 and TRBJ2-5; TRBD1 matches 7 bases. The germline V gene encodes CDR1 MNHNS and CDR2 SASEGT. Losses at the gene ends were 6 bases for V and 3 bases for J; bases not matched to a gene: 7. The CDR3 is 14 amino acids. CDR3 sequence reads: CASSRGTAEETQYF. The CDR3 nucleotides read TGTGCCAGCAGCAGGGGGACAGCCGAAGAGACCCAGTACTTC.

This clone was found many times. The gene calls are TRBV10-3 and TRBJ2-7, with D unresolved. The V and J ends lost 4 bases and 3 bases respectively, with 4 bases between them. The CDR3 runs 11 residues. From germline, CDR1 is ENHRY and CDR2 SYGVKD. The CDR3 is CAISVSYEQYF. CDR3 nucleotide sequence: TGTGCCATCAGTGTTAGCTACGAGCAGTACTTC.

Remarks on this clone: This may stem from a read error, because a much larger clone lies one nucleotide away. The chain combines TRBV6-1 with TRBJ1-1; D perhaps matches TRBD1 (6 bases). CDR1 MNHNS and CDR2 SASEGT come from the germline V gene. V was clipped by 6 bases and J by 1 base, with 9 bases between them. This CDR3 region has 13 residues. CDR3 DNA sequence: TGTGCCAGCAGATTACAGGGGAACACTGAAGCTTTCTTT. It translates to CASRLQGNTEAFF.

This clone was counted at least ten times. The V call is TRBV19, the J call TRBJ1-5; D is uncertain. CDR1 is LNHDA, CDR2 SQIVND, per germline (reference sequence). The CDR3 has 13 residues. The CDR3 bases are TGTGCAGTAGGGCGGGAGGGAGGCCAGCCCCAGCATTTT. Protein: CAVGREGGQPQHF. Full variable domain (remainder filled in from reference TRBV19 and TRBJ1-5): DGGITQSPKYLFRKEGQNVTLSCEQNLNHDAMYWYRQDPGQGLRLIYYSQIVNDFQKGDIAEGYSVSREKKESFPLTVTSAQKNPTAFYLCAVGREGGQPQHFGDGTRLSIL.

This clone occurred many times. V is TRBV5-1 and J is TRBJ2-2; TRBD1 agrees at 8 bases. Germline-derived CDR1 and CDR2 are SGHRS and YFSETQ. The V and J ends lost 3 bases and 4 bases, in that order; junction bases with no gene match: 8. CDR3 length: 16 residues. CDR3 region: CASSSSGGTGTGELFF. The CDR3 DNA reads as TGCGCCAGCAGCTCCTCAGGGGGCACCGGCACCGGGGAGCTGTTTTTT.